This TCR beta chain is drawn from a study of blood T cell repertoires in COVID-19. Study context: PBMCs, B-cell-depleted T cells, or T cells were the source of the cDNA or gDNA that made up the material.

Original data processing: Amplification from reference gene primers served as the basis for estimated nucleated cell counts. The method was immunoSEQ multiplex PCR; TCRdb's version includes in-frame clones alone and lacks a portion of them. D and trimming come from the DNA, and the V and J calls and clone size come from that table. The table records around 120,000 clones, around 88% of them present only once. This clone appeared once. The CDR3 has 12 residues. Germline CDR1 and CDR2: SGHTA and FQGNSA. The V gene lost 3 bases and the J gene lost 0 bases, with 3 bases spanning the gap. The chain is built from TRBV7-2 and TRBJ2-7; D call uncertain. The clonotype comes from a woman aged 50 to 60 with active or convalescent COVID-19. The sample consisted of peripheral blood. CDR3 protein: CASSFNSYEQYF. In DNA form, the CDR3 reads TGTGCCAGCAGCTTTAACTCCTACGAGCAGTACTTC.